These 24 T cell receptor beta chains originate from one sample sequenced in a study of T cells in Graves' hyperthyroidism and ophthalmopathy (dated by TCRdb to the late 2010s). Library generation was performed with multiplex PCR. Sequenced using an Illumina HiSeq 2000. TCR beta CDR3 regions were amplified from RNA transcripts. A first-round RT-PCR of the TCR CDR3 used the HTBI primer set with the Qiagen OneStep RT-PCR kit. Clones were called with MiXCR by TCRdb after fastp trimmed the public reads at Q25, and only in-frame beta chains were retained. Entries are consolidated by CDR3 protein sequence, retaining the most common genes and DNA. Present in this sample are about 350,000 distinct CDR3 sequences, over 15% of which were seen just once. In total, the top ten clones hold about 3.7% of the sample. Specimen: blood. The source of these receptors is a woman aged 18-35 years with Graves' hyperthyroidism.

This clonotype was recorded many times. The chain carries TRBV5-1 and TRBJ2-7; 9 bases fit TRBD1. The CDR3 is 15 amino acids. J lost 3 bases, V lost 0 bases, and 4 bases had no gene match. From germline, CDR1 is SGHRS and CDR2 YFSETQ. The CDR3 loop reads CASSLGTGEGYEQYF. The CDR3 DNA sequence: TGCGCCAGCAGCTTGGGGACAGGGGAAGGCTACGAGCAGTACTTC.

Ten or more counts support this clonotype. The chain joins TRBV27 to TRBJ1-1, with D possibly matching TRBD1 (5 bases). CDR1 is MNHEY and CDR2 is SMNVEV in the germline V gene (reference sequence). Trimming shortened V by 3 bases and J by 3 bases, and 14 bases separated the two germline ends. CDR3 length equals 15 residues. DNA for the CDR3: TGTGCCAGCAGTTTTTTCCACAGGCTCGACACTGAAGCTTTCTTT. It specifies CASSFFHRLDTEAFF.

The CDR3 DNA follows: TGTGCCAGCAGTGATCGGCCAAGGGGGATTCAATACGAGCAGTACTTC. Translated: CASSDRPRGIQYEQYF. The chain is built from TRBV6-1 and TRBJ2-7, with a tentative D call TRBD1 (6 bases). CDR1 is MNHNS, CDR2 SASEGT, per germline. The CDR3 is 16 residues long. V was cut by 3 bases and J by 4 bases, with 19 bases left in between.

This clonotype was seen a few times. J is TRBJ1-1 and V is TRBV24-1; 7 nucleotides line up with TRBD1. The CDR3 is 15 residues long. The germline V gene encodes CDR1 KGHDR and CDR2 SFDVKD. Trimming removed 7 bases from V and 1 base from J; junction bases left unmatched: 8. CDR3 DNA sequence: TGTGCCACCAGAGGTCCGGGACAGCAGAACACTGAAGCTTTCTTT. The encoded protein is CATRGPGQQNTEAFF.

This clonotype was recorded only once. This could be a read error, since a much larger clone is one nucleotide away. The chain has TRBV28 and TRBJ2-6, with 7 positions matching TRBD2. From germline, CDR1 is MDHEN and CDR2 SYDVKM. The CDR3 length is 18 residues. CDR3 sequence reads: CASSFGRIALGGANVLSF. The CDR3 bases are TGTGCCAGCAGTTTTGGCAGGATCGCCTTGGGAGGGGCCAACGTCCTGAGTTTC. Drawing the rest from reference TRBV28 and TRBJ2-6, the complete variable domain is DVKVTQSSRYLVKRTGEKVFLECVQDMDHENMFWYRQDPGLGLRLIYFSYDVKMKEKGDIPEGYSVSREKKERFSLILESASTNQTSMYLCASSFGRIALGGANVLSFGAGSRLTVL.

This clonotype was detected ten times or more. This chain links TRBV12-3 or TRBV12-4 with TRBJ2-2; D remains unclear. Trimming took 5 bases from V and 3 from J, leaving 13 bases between them. The CDR3 runs 15 residues. CDR3 region: CASSPNFLYTGELFF. DNA of the CDR3: TGTGCCAGCAGTCCCAACTTCCTTTACACCGGGGAGCTGTTTTTT.

Ten or more counts support this clonotype. The chain employs TRBV28 and TRBJ2-2; a weak D match, TRBD1 (5 bases). With 2 bases removed from V and 4 bases from J, the gap between germline ends came to 8 bases. CDR3 length equals 14 residues. Looked up from germline, CDR1 is MDHEN and CDR2 is SYDVKM. The CDR3 loop reads CASSLQGTTGELFF. CDR3 nucleotide sequence: TGTGCCAGCAGTTTACAGGGTACCACCGGGGAGCTGTTTTTT.

This clonotype was seen ten or more times. The chain links TRBV12-3 or TRBV12-4 to TRBJ2-7; D tentatively fits TRBD1 or TRBD2 (5 bases each). The length of the CDR3 is 13 residues. Deletions cut 5 bases from V and 2 bases from J, with 10 bases between. CDR3 in amino acids: CASSRDQAYEQYF. The CDR3 DNA reads as TGTGCCAGCAGTCGGGACCAAGCCTACGAGCAGTACTTC.

This clonotype was counted ten times or more. The chain couples TRBV7-9 to TRBJ2-5, with D possibly being TRBD1 (6 bases). Per the germline V gene, CDR1 is SEHNR and CDR2 is FQNEAQ (reference sequence). The germline V and J ends were trimmed by 5 bases and 2 bases, with 12 bases remaining between them. This CDR3 spans 14 amino acids. CDR3 in DNA: TGTGCCAGCAGCCAATTGACAGGTCAAGAGACCCAGTACTTC. Protein sequence: CASSQLTGQETQYF.

This chain joins TRBV6-5 and TRBJ1-2; D gene uncertain. The CDR3 has 14 residues. The germline V and J ends were trimmed by 2 bases and 3 bases, with 10 bases remaining between them. Germline CDR1 MNHEY, CDR2 SVGAGI. CDR3 coding DNA: TGTGCCAGCAGTTACCGGTCGGCAGACTATGGCTACACCTTC. Its protein product is CASSYRSADYGYTF.

This clonotype was counted many times. This chain connects TRBV20-1 to TRBJ2-7, with 7 bases that match TRBD1. Losses at the gene ends were 8 bases for V and 3 bases for J; bases not matched to a gene: 7. The CDR3 extends over 12 amino acids. Germline V CDR1 and CDR2: DFQATT, SNEGSKA (reference sequence). The CDR3 DNA is TGCAGTACCCACCGGGACAGCTACGAGCAGTACTTC. This codes for CSTHRDSYEQYF.

This clonotype appeared many times. The chain carries TRBV6-5 and TRBJ2-5; unclear D gene. Trimming cost V 0 bases and J 4 bases, with 15 bases left between them. Germline V gene sequence: CDR1 MNHEY, CDR2 SVGAGI. The CDR3 totals 16 residues. This chain's CDR3 is CASSYSMVPRGETQYF. The CDR3 nucleotides read TGTGCCAGCAGTTACTCGATGGTACCCCGAGGAGAGACCCAGTACTTC.

In its sample, this clonotype was seen many times. Here the CDR3 reads CASSLGLAGRQETQYF. The CDR3 DNA sequence: TGTGCCAGCAGCCTCGGACTAGCGGGGCGGCAAGAGACCCAGTACTTC. The V gene is TRBV12-3 or TRBV12-4, the J gene TRBJ2-5, with TRBD2 matching over 12 bases. V lost 6 bases to trimming and J lost 2 bases; unmatched junction nucleotides: 7. The CDR3 is 16 residues long.

This clonotype was counted at least ten times. The chain joins TRBV7-2 to TRBJ1-5, with TRBD1 as a possible D gene (6 bases). V was cut by 5 bases and J by 5 bases, with 13 bases left in between. The CDR3 has 14 residues. Germline CDR1 SGHTA, CDR2 FQGNSA. CDR3 amino acids: CASSPKGVDQPQHF. CDR3 in DNA: TGTGCCAGCAGCCCAAAGGGGGTGGATCAGCCCCAGCATTTT.

This clonotype was observed at least ten times. This chain links TRBV6-2 or TRBV6-3 with TRBJ1-2, with unresolved D. This CDR3 spans 15 amino acids. The germline V gene encodes CDR1 MNHEY and CDR2 SVGEGT. The germline V and J ends were trimmed by 5 bases and 6 bases, with 19 bases remaining between them. CDR3 in DNA: TGTGCCAGCAGTCAACCAGTACCGGGCGACCATGGCTACACCTTC. Amino acid sequence: CASSQPVPGDHGYTF.

The table lists this clonotype with many counts. One junction end disagrees with the germline gene, perhaps due to a read error. The chain is built from TRBV5-1 and TRBJ1-1, with D unclear. The CDR3 length is 13 residues. The germline gives CDR1 SGHRS, CDR2 YFSETQ. The CDR3 spells CASSFTANTEALF. The DNA for the CDR3 is TGCGCCAGCAGCTTTACAGCGAACACTGAAGCTCTCTTT.

This clonotype was recorded many times. The V gene is TRBV7-3, the J gene TRBJ1-2; D is undetermined. The ends were cut back, 5 bases at V and 4 bases at J, with 14 bases in the middle. The length of the CDR3 is 14 residues. Germline V lookup: CDR1 SGHTA, CDR2 FQGTGA. For the CDR3, the DNA is TGTGCCAGCAGCCCCAACAGTATTCCCTATGGCTACACCTTC. This encodes CASSPNSIPYGYTF.

The table lists this clonotype with many counts. The rearrangement links TRBV24-1 to TRBJ1-1; 8 bases fit TRBD1. CDR3 length: 15 residues. With 4 bases clipped from V and 3 bases from J, the junction kept 6 bases outside the gene matches. Germline V gene lookup returns CDR1 KGHDR and CDR2 SFDVKD. The CDR3 DNA follows: TGTGCCACCAGTGACCGACAGGGGCCCGACACTGAAGCTTTCTTT. Its translation: CATSDRQGPDTEAFF.

V usage is TRBV12-3 or TRBV12-4 and J usage is TRBJ1-2; 10 positions agree with TRBD1. Trimming took 5 bases from V and 6 from J; bases not matched to a gene: 9. The length of the CDR3 is 15 residues. CDR3 DNA sequence: TGTGCCAGCAGTGCCGGGACAGGGGCGATGGATGGCTACACCTTC. It yields the protein CASSAGTGAMDGYTF.

Details on this clonotype: One end of the junction is discordant with germline, which a read error may explain. The chain recombines TRBV13 with TRBJ2-5; no clear D. The length of the CDR3 is 12 residues. CDR1 and CDR2 from the germline V gene are PRHDT and FYEKMQ (reference sequence). The CDR3 is CVSSHTQETQYF. The CDR3 DNA follows: TGTGTCAGCAGCCATACTCAAGAGACCCAGTATTTC.

This clonotype has more than one count but fewer than ten. The chain couples TRBV28 to TRBJ1-6; TRBD1 agrees at 8 bases. CDR3 length: 13 residues. J was trimmed by 13 bases and V by 6 bases; bases with no gene match: 8. Looked up from germline, CDR1 is MDHEN and CDR2 is SYDVKM. The CDR3 loop is CASRSTGDSPLHF. For the CDR3, the DNA is TGTGCCAGCAGATCGACAGGGGACTCCCCCCTCCACTTT.

This clonotype was counted at least ten times. The V call is TRBV28, the J call TRBJ2-7, with 7 bases that match TRBD1. The CDR3 covers 14 residues. V shed 2 bases, J shed 5 bases, and the junction held 6 bases outside the gene matches. Germline V CDR1 and CDR2: MDHEN, SYDVKM. The CDR3 loop is CASSLGGQINEQYF. CDR3 nucleotides: TGTGCCAGCAGTTTAGGGGGACAGATCAACGAGCAGTACTTC.

This clonotype showed up many times. The CDR3: CSVGQSQYEQYF. In nucleotides, the CDR3 is TGCAGCGTCGGACAGTCACAGTACGAGCAGTACTTC. The V gene is TRBV29-1, the J gene TRBJ2-7; D may be TRBD1 (6 bases). This CDR3 region has 12 residues. V lost 6 bases and J 4 bases, leaving 13 bases between the germline ends. The V gene's germline CDR1 is SQVTM and CDR2 ANQGSEA.

At least ten counts were recorded for this clonotype. The chain uses TRBV20-1 and TRBJ1-1; D gene unclear. Trimming left V 3 bases short and J 3 bases short, with 14 bases between. The CDR3 sequence is 14 residues long. Germline V gene lookup returns CDR1 DFQATT and CDR2 SNEGSKA (reference sequence). The CDR3 reads CSASTAPGDTEAFF. CDR3 DNA: TGCAGTGCTAGCACGGCTCCTGGGGACACTGAAGCTTTCTTT.